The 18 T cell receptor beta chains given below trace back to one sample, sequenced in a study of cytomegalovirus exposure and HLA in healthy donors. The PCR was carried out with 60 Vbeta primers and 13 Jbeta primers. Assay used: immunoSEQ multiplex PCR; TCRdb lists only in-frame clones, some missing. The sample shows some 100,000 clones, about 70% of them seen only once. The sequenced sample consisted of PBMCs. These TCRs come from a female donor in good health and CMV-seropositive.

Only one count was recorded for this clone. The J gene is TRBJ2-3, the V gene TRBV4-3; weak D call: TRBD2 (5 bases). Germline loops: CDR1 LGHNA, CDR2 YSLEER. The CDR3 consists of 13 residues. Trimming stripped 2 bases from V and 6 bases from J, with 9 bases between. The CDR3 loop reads CASSQRTADTQYF. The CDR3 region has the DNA TGCGCCAGCAGCCAACGGACTGCGGATACGCAGTATTTT.

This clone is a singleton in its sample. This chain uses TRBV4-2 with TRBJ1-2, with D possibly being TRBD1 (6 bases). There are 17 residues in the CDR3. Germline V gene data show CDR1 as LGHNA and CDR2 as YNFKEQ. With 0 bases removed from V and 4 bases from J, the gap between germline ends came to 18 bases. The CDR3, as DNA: TGTGCCAGCAGCCAAGAAGGGGAAGGGGGGGGCGTCTATGGCTACACCTTC. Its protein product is CASSQEGEGGGVYGYTF.

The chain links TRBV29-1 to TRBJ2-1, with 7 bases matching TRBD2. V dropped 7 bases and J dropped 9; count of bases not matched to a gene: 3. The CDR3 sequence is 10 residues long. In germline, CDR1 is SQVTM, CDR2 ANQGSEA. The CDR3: CSGGGGEQFF. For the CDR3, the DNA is TGCAGCGGGGGGGGTGGTGAGCAGTTCTTC.

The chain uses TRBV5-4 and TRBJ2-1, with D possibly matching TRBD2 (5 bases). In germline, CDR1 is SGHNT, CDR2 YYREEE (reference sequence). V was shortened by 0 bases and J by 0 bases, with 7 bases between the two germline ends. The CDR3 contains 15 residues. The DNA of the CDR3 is TGTGCCAGCAGCTTGGCGGGGAGCTCCTACAATGAGCAGTTCTTC. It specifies CASSLAGSSYNEQFF.

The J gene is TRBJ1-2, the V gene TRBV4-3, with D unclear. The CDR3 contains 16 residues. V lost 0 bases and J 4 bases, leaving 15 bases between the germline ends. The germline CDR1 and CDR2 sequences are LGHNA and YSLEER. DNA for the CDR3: TGCGCCAGCAGCCAAGAGACGGGATTCCCGTCCTATGGCTACACCTTC. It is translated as CASSQETGFPSYGYTF.

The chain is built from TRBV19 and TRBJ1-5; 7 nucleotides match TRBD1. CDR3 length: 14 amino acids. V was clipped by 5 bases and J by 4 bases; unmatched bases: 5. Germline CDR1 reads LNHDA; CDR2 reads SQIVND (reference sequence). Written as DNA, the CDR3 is TGTGCCAGTAGTCTAGGACAGGCGAATCAGCCCCAGCATTTT. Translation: CASSLGQANQPQHF. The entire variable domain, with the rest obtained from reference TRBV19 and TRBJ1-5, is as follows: DGGITQSPKYLFRKEGQNVTLSCEQNLNHDAMYWYRQDPGQGLRLIYYSQIVNDFQKGDIAEGYSVSREKKESFPLTVTSAQKNPTAFYLCASSLGQANQPQHFGDGTRLSIL.

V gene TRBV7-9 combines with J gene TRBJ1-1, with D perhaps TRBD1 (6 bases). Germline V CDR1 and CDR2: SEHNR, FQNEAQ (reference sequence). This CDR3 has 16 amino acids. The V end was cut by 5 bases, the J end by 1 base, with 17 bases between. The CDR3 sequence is CASSINKQGWNTEAFF. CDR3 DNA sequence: TGTGCCAGCAGCATTAACAAACAGGGATGGAACACTGAAGCTTTCTTT.

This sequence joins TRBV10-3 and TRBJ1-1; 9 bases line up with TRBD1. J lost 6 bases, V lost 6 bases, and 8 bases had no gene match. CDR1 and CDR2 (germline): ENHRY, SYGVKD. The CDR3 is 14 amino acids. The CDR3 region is CAIRGGQGISEAFF. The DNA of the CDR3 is TGTGCCATCAGGGGGGGACAGGGCATATCTGAAGCTTTCTTT.

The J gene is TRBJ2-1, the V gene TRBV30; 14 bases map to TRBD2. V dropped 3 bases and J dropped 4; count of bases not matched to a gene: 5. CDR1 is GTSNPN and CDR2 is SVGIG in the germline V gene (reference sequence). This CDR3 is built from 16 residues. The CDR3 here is CAWRSRTSGRYNEQFF. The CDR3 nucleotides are TGTGCCTGGAGATCCCGGACTAGCGGGAGGTACAATGAGCAGTTCTTC.

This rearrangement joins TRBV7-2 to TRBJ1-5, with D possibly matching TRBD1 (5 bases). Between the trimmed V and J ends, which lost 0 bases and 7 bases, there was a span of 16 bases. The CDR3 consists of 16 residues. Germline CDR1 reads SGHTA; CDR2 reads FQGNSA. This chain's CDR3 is CASSLAHSPGLQPQHF. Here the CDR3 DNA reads TGTGCCAGCAGCTTAGCACACAGTCCGGGACTCCAGCCCCAGCATTTT.

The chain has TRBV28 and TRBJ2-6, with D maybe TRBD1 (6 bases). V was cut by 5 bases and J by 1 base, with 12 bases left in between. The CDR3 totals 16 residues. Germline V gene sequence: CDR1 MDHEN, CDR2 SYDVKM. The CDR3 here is CASSITGISGANVLTF. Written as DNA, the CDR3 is TGTGCCAGCAGTATCACAGGGATATCTGGGGCCAACGTCCTGACTTTC.

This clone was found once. CDR3 sequence (DNA): TGTGCCAGCAGTTTTTACAGGGCGAATGAGCAGTTCTTC. Its protein product is CASSFYRANEQFF. This chain uses TRBV28 with TRBJ2-1; possible D gene TRBD1, 6 bases. V lost 3 bases, J lost 7 bases, and 10 bases lay in between. Germline V gives CDR1 MDHEN, CDR2 SYDVKM. The CDR3 loop spans 13 amino acids.

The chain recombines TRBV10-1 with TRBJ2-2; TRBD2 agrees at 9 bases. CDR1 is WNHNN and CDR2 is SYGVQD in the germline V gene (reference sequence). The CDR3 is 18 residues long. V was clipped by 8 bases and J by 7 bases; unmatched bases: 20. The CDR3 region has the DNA TGCGCCAGCCGGGGGCTAGCGGGGAAGGGGGCTTGGGGCGGGGAGCTGTTTTTT. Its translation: CASRGLAGKGAWGGELFF.

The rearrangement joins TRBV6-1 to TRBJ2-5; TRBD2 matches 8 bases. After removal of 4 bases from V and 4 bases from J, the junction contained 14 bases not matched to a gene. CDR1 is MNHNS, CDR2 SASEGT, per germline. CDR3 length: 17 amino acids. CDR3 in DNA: TGTGCCAGCAGTGCCGATACGCCGGGACTAGGGATAGAGACCCAGTACTTC. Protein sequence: CASSADTPGLGIETQYF.

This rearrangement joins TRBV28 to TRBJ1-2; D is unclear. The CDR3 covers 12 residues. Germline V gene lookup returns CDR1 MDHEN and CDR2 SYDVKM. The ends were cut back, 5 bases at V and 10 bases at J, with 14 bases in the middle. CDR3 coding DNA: TGTGCCAGCAGTCTTACGAGAAGTGACTACACCTTC. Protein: CASSLTRSDYTF.

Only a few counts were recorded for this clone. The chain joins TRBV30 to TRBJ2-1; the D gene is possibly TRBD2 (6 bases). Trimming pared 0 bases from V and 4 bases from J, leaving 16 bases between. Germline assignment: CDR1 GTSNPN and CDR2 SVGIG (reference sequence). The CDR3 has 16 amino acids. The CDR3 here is CAWSVARRRGYNEQFF. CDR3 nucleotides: TGTGCCTGGAGTGTAGCCCGGCGGCGGGGATACAATGAGCAGTTCTTC.

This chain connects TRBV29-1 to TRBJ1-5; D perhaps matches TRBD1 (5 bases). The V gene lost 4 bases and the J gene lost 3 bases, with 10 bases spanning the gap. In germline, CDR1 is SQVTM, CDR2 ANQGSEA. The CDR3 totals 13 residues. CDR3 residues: CSVAQGINQPQHF. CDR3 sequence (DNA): TGCAGCGTTGCCCAGGGAATCAATCAGCCCCAGCATTTT.

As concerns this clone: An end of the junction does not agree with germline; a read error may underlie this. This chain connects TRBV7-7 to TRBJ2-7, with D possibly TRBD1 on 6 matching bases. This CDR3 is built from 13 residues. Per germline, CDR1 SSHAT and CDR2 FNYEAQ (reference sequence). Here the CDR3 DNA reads TGTGCTAGCAGCTCTAGACAGGATTACGAGCAGTACTTC. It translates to CASSSRQDYEQYF.